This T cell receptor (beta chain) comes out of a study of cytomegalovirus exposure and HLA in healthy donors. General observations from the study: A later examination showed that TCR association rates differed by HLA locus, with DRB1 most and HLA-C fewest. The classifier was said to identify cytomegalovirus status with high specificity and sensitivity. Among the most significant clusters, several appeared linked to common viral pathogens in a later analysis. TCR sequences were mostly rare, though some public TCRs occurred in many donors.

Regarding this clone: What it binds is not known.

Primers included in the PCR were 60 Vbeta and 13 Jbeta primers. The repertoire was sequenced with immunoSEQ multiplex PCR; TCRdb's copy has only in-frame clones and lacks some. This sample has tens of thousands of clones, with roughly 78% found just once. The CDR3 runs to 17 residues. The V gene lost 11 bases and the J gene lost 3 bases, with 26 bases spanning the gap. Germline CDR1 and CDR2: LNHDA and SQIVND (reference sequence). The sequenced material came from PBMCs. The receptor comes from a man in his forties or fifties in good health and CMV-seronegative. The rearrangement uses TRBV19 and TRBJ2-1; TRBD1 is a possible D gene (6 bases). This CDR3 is CAGVGTRRYRFYNEQFF. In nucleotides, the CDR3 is TGTGCCGGAGTAGGGACAAGGCGGTACCGTTTCTACAATGAGCAGTTCTTC.